This entry describes one T cell receptor beta chain. The antigen remains unidentified. V shed 4 bases and J 7 bases; nucleotides not matched to a gene: 10. Per the germline V gene, CDR1 is SGHAT and CDR2 is FQNNGV. The CDR3 extends over 16 amino acids. This entry belongs to a study of T cells in narcolepsy. About the study: Patients with NT1 or NT2 and healthy control donors were enrolled.

Method: immunoSEQ multiplex PCR; TCRdb's copy keeps in-frame clones and lacks some. This sample has fewer than 20,000 clones, with roughly 87% found just once. Overall study findings and caveats: HCRT-specific and TRIB2-specific autoreactive clonotypes appeared among same-patient CSF and blood CD4+ clonotypes.

This chain uses TRBV11-2 with TRBJ1-6, with 7 bases aligning to TRBD1. Material: memory (CD45RA-) CD4+ T cells from blood. This clonotype was sampled from a human donor in good health. In DNA form, the CDR3 reads TGTGCCAGCAGCTCTGGACAGGTGGGGGGGAATTCACCCCTCCACTTT. Translation gives CASSSGQVGGNSPLHF. The full variable domain, completed using reference TRBV11-2 and TRBJ1-6, is EAGVAQSPRYKIIEKRQSVAFWCNPISGHATLYWYQQILGQGPKLLIQFQNNGVVDDSQLPKDRFSAERLKGVDSTLKIQPAKLEDSAVYLCASSSGQVGGNSPLHFGNGTRLTVT.